This T cell receptor (beta chain) appears in the sequencing data of a study of Ad26.COV2.S vaccination and SARS-CoV-2 variants. Findings and caveats of the study: Vaccine and placebo recipients had similar non-spike TCR breadth. Responses of T cells in total may have been underestimated by the TCR breadth and depth analyses.

Indicated treatment: around 19 received Ad26.COV2.S at low or high dose, single or two shots; a few received placebo; per-sample allocation not given. Sampling took place 63 days after the first vaccine or placebo injection. Profiling relied on immunoSEQ multiplex PCR, and the TCRdb table lists in-frame clones only, not all of them. The sample consists of 300,000 to 450,000 clones, more than 75% of them appearing once. This clone came up many times. Its antigen is unknown. The CDR3 length is 16 residues. From germline, CDR1 is LNHDA and CDR2 SQIVND (reference sequence). Trimming cost V 5 bases and J 2 bases; bases outside gene matches: 10.

The sample consisted of peripheral blood, taken in a trial of Ad26.COV2.S vaccine versus placebo. The chain has TRBV19 and TRBJ2-3, with 7 positions matching TRBD1. This clonotype was obtained from a person between 18 and 65 years old who received the Ad26.COV2.S COVID-19 vaccine or a placebo. CDR3 sequence reads: CASSVSRTGFTDTQYF. In nucleotides, the CDR3 is TGTGCCAGTAGTGTCAGTCGGACAGGTTTCACAGATACGCAGTATTTT.